The 9 T cell receptor beta chains below all came from one sample that was sequenced in a study of blood T cell repertoires in COVID-19. Method: immunoSEQ multiplex PCR; TCRdb's copy keeps in-frame clones and lacks some. Of some 70,000 clones listed, approximately 86% were seen once; the top ten hold just over 6.5%. Sequencing was done on a sample of peripheral blood. Receptors were obtained from a man aged 60-69 years with acute or convalescent COVID-19.

The chain uses TRBV12-3 or TRBV12-4 and TRBJ1-2; 7 nucleotides align to TRBD1. The CDR3 length is 13 residues. V was pared by 5 bases and J by 5 bases, with 5 bases of the junction left unmatched. CDR3 DNA: TGTGCCAGCAGTCTTGACAGGGTTTATGGCTACACCTTC. Translation gives CASSLDRVYGYTF.

V and J are TRBV5-1 and TRBJ2-1, with TRBD2 as a possible D gene (7 bases). V lost 0 bases and J lost 3, with 13 bases in between. The CDR3 runs to 16 residues. Germline CDR1 is SGHRS and CDR2 is YFSETQ. CDR3 in amino acids: CASSLGLGGHYNEQFF. CDR3 bases: TGCGCCAGCAGCTTGGGACTCGGGGGGCACTACAATGAGCAGTTCTTC.

The rearrangement uses TRBV4-1 and TRBJ1-1; D perhaps matches TRBD1 (5 bases). There are 15 residues in the CDR3. Trimming cost V 1 base and J 4 bases, with 13 bases left between them. Germline V gives CDR1 MGHRA, CDR2 YSYEKL. This CDR3 is CASSQAPGLGTEAFF. CDR3 nucleotide sequence: TGCGCCAGCAGCCAAGCCCCAGGGTTGGGCACTGAAGCTTTCTTT.

The gene calls are TRBV7-8 and TRBJ2-3; 12 bases match TRBD2. The V segment lost 0 bases and the J segment 5 bases; nucleotides outside the gene matches: 6. Germline CDR1 is SGHVS and CDR2 is FQNEAQ. This CDR3 comprises 17 residues. The CDR3, as DNA: TGTGCCAGCAGCTTAGCCGAAGGACTAGCGGGGAAAGATACGCAGTATTTT. It codes for CASSLAEGLAGKDTQYF.

This clone was picked up one time. The chain combines TRBV11-2 with TRBJ1-1, with TRBD1 as a possible D gene (5 bases). Germline V gene data show CDR1 as SGHAT and CDR2 as FQNNGV. The CDR3 length is 14 residues. V was trimmed by 5 bases and J by 0 bases, leaving 10 bases between them. As DNA, the CDR3 is TGTGCCAGCAGCCCGGCGGGACTGAACACTGAAGCTTTCTTT. Its protein product is CASSPAGLNTEAFF.

In this sample, this clone turned up a few times. The chain employs TRBV5-8 and TRBJ1-1; unclear D gene. The germline V gene has CDR1 SGHTS and CDR2 YDEGEE. The length of the CDR3 is 11 residues. The V and J ends lost 4 bases and 3 bases respectively, with 4 bases between them. CDR3: CASSIYTEAFF. CDR3 coding DNA: TGTGCCAGCAGCATATACACTGAAGCTTTCTTT.

The chain carries TRBV27 and TRBJ1-2; 8 bases line up with TRBD1. Germline V gives CDR1 MNHEY, CDR2 SMNVEV (reference sequence). Trimming at V came to 5 bases and at J to 6 bases, leaving 8 bases not matched to a gene. The CDR3 extends over 14 amino acids. The CDR3 coding sequence is TGTGCCAGCAGTGCCTCCGGGACAGGAAATGGCTACACCTTC. Amino acids: CASSASGTGNGYTF.

This clone was detected ten times or more. The chain has TRBV11-2 and TRBJ2-7, with 10 bases that match TRBD1. The CDR3 consists of 16 residues. In germline, CDR1 is SGHAT, CDR2 FQNNGV. V lost 8 bases to trimming and J lost 6 bases; unmatched junction nucleotides: 16. Written as DNA, the CDR3 is TGTGCCAGCTTCCTAGGATCCGGGACAGGGGAGGTCGAGCAGTACTTC. It codes for CASFLGSGTGEVEQYF.

V is TRBV5-1 and J is TRBJ2-1, with D unresolved. This CDR3 contains 16 residues. Germline CDR1 and CDR2: SGHRS and YFSETQ. V was shortened by 0 bases and J by 0 bases, with 10 bases between the two germline ends. The DNA for the CDR3 is TGCGCCAGCAGCTTGGGGCTCTCAAGCTCCTACAATGAGCAGTTCTTC. Its protein is CASSLGLSSSYNEQFF.